These T cell receptor beta chains were read from a single sample in a study of CD8 T cells in ankylosing spondylitis. TCRdb used MiXCR to reprocess the 5' RACE reads, holding one entry per CDR3 protein. The repertoire holds 150,000 to 200,000 distinct CDR3 sequences, with 15% to 20% as singletons. The sample comprised blood, either unsorted or a sorted T cell fraction (not recorded which). These receptor sequences come from a male donor aged 5-29 years with ankylosing spondylitis or in good health (not recorded which). Both conserved end residues are part of each CDR3. The D gene is left open where the match is weak. Clone size is shown for a subset of rows, as once, few, many or a class of expanded clone.

j_gene	d_gene	v_gene	abundance	CDR3nt	CDR3aa
TRBJ2-1	.	TRBV12-3/TRBV12-4	many	TGTGCCAGCATCCTGACTGCCTACAATGAGCAGTTCTTC	CASILTAYNEQFF
TRBJ2-3	.	TRBV4-2	many	TGTGCCAGCAGCCAGCCCCGGGGGGCGGATACGCAGTATTTT	CASSQPRGADTQYF
TRBJ1-5	.	TRBV20-1	.	TGCAGTGCTAGAGTTGGGGGGGCAAATCAGCCCCAGCATTTT	CSARVGGANQPQHF
TRBJ2-5	.	TRBV6-5	.	TGTGCCAGCAGTTTCCGTACTACGTCCGAGACCCAGTACTTC	CASSFRTTSETQYF
TRBJ2-2	.	TRBV5-1	many	TGCGCCAGCAGCTTGGCCGGCCCCGGCACCGGGGAGCTGTTTTTT	CASSLAGPGTGELFF
TRBJ1-1	.	TRBV2	many	TGTGCCAGCATGTTGACCTGGAACACTGAAGCTTTCTTT	CASMLTWNTEAFF
TRBJ2-7	TRBD2	TRBV7-9	many	TGTGCCAGCCAGCGGGATAGCTCCTACGAGCAGTACTTC	CASQRDSSYEQYF
TRBJ1-1	TRBD1	TRBV5-5	many	TGTGCCAGCGGGTACTTGGACAGGGCGGGAACTGAAGCTTTCTTT	CASGYLDRAGTEAFF
TRBJ1-2	.	TRBV29-1	many	TGCAGCGTTGACAGGGCCTATGGCTACACCTTC	CSVDRAYGYTF
TRBJ2-1	TRBD2	TRBV20-1	many	TGCAGTGCCAAACCCAGCGGGAGAACGTACAATGAGCAGTTCTTC	CSAKPSGRTYNEQFF
TRBJ2-1	.	TRBV2	.	TGTGCCAGCAACCAGGGACATTCCTCCAATGATGAGCAGTTCTTC	CASNQGHSSNDEQFF
TRBJ1-4	.	TRBV12-3/TRBV12-4	many	TGTGCCAGCAGTTTCCTCACAGCGAATGAAAAACTGTTTTTT	CASSFLTANEKLFF
TRBJ1-4	.	TRBV7-2	many	TGTGCCAGCAGCTTAGCTGGCACGAATGAAAAACTGTTTTTT	CASSLAGTNEKLFF
TRBJ2-5	.	TRBV6-1	many	TGTGCCAGCAGTGATGTTGCTAGCCCGAGGGAGACCCAGTACTTC	CASSDVASPRETQYF
TRBJ2-1	.	TRBV11-1	many	TGTGCCAGCAAAATGGGCGCGGCGGGAATCTACAATGAGCAGTTCTTC	CASKMGAAGIYNEQFF
TRBJ2-5	.	TRBV20-1	once	TGCAGTGTGACTGGGACTGACCTATGGGGGACCCAGTACTTC	CSVTGTDLWGTQYF
TRBJ2-7	.	TRBV7-9	.	TGTGCCGGAGGAGGGCGGGACTCCTACGAGCAGTACTTC	CAGGGRDSYEQYF
TRBJ2-1	.	TRBV4-3	few	TGCGCCAGCAGCCTGACGGAGGCGGCTTACAATGAGCAGTTCTTC	CASSLTEAAYNEQFF
TRBJ1-5	.	TRBV6-2/TRBV6-3	many	TGTGCCAGCACAACTGGGTATCAGCCCCAGCATTTT	CASTTGYQPQHF
TRBJ2-3	.	TRBV9	.	TGTGCCAGCAGCGTAGGCCTAGGCACAGATACGCAGTATTTT	CASSVGLGTDTQYF
TRBJ2-1	TRBD2	TRBV4-1	.	TGCGCCAGCAGCCAAGGTTTTGGGACTATGACGGGCAATGAGCAGTTCTTC	CASSQGFGTMTGNEQFF
TRBJ2-5	TRBD2	TRBV19	many	TGTGCCAGCGGGGGTGGACTAGCGGCCCAAGAGACCCAGTACTTC	CASGGGLAAQETQYF
TRBJ2-5	TRBD2	TRBV9	few	TGTGCCAGCAGCGTAGTGCCTAGCGGGAGCCAAGAGACCCAGTACTTC	CASSVVPSGSQETQYF
TRBJ2-1	.	TRBV11-2	many	TGTGCCAGCAGCCCCGCGGTGGGGGCGGGTTACAATGAGCAGTTCTTC	CASSPAVGAGYNEQFF
TRBJ1-2	.	TRBV29-1	many	TGCAGCGTTGAAGGGATGGATAACTATGGCTACACCTTC	CSVEGMDNYGYTF
TRBJ2-1	.	TRBV19	many	TGTGCCAGTAGTATTGGGGGGACCGGGCCGTTCTTC	CASSIGGTGPFF
TRBJ2-4	.	TRBV13	many	TGTGCCAGCACCCTTCGCACCGAGGTAGCCAAAAACATTCAGTACTTC	CASTLRTEVAKNIQYF
TRBJ1-5	.	TRBV5-1	many	TGCGCCAGCAGCTTCAACGAGGGACAGCCCCAGCATTTT	CASSFNEGQPQHF
TRBJ1-3	TRBD1	TRBV5-1	many	TGCGCCAGCAGCTCGGCTATGGGACAGGCCAGCTCAAACACCATATATTTT	CASSSAMGQASSNTIYF
TRBJ2-3	TRBD2	TRBV7-9	many	TGTGCCAGCAGCTTAGCGCAGACTAGCAGACACACAGATACGCAGTATTTT	CASSLAQTSRHTDTQYF
TRBJ2-4	TRBD1	TRBV2	.	TGTGCCAGCAGTGAATTGGGGGACAGGGGAATATTCGCCAAAAACATTCAGTACTTC	CASSELGDRGIFAKNIQYF
TRBJ2-3	TRBD2	TRBV5-4	.	TGTGCCAGCAGCTCACAGACTAGCGGGAGGGCCGATACGCAGTATTTT	CASSSQTSGRADTQYF
TRBJ2-1	TRBD2	TRBV28	.	TGTGCCAGCAGTTTAGGGCCTAGCGGGAGTGGCGAGCAGTTCTTC	CASSLGPSGSGEQFF
TRBJ2-7	TRBD2	TRBV5-1	many	TGCGCCAGCAGCCATACGGGGGGCTACGAGCAGTACTTC	CASSHTGGYEQYF
TRBJ2-5	.	TRBV7-7	many	TGTGCCAGCAGCCGGGACCTGGGGGAGACCCAGTACTTC	CASSRDLGETQYF
TRBJ1-2	.	TRBV7-2	few	TGTGCCAGCAGCTTAGCGCAAGACAGGCCATACTATGGCTACACCTTC	CASSLAQDRPYYGYTF
TRBJ1-5	.	TRBV7-9	.	TGTGCCAGCAGCAAGGGCCCAGGGGATCGGGAGCCCCAGCATTTT	CASSKGPGDREPQHF
TRBJ2-5	.	TRBV7-6	.	TGTGCCAGCGCTGGGGGCAGGGAGGGAGAGACCCAGTACTTC	CASAGGREGETQYF
TRBJ1-1	.	TRBV20-1	many	TGCAGTGCTAGGCGGGCCGGGTTGGACACTGAAGCTTTCTTT	CSARRAGLDTEAFF
TRBJ2-5	TRBD1	TRBV5-4	.	TGTGCCAGCAGCTTGGGACAGGGGCTTCGGGAGACCCAGTACTTC	CASSLGQGLRETQYF
TRBJ2-5	TRBD1	TRBV12-3/TRBV12-4	many	TGTGCCACCAAAGGGACAGAAGAGACCCAGTACTTC	CATKGTEETQYF
TRBJ2-1	.	TRBV20-1	many	TGCAGTGTCATAGCGCGTAGCTCCTACAATGAGCAGTTCTTC	CSVIARSSYNEQFF